This section outlines one TCR beta chain sequence together with its context. PCR amplification relied on 60 Vbeta primers (plus 13 Jbeta primers). The repertoire was sequenced with immunoSEQ multiplex PCR; TCRdb's copy has only in-frame clones and lacks some. This table has some 120,000 clones, 77% appearing once. The V and J ends lost 5 bases and 4 bases, in that order; junction bases with no gene match: 4. Germline V gene lookup returns CDR1 SNHLY and CDR2 FYNNEI. This CDR3 has 14 residues. This entry comes from a study of cytomegalovirus exposure and HLA in healthy donors. Background on the study: Earlier sequencing of around 190 million T cells yielded fewer than 140 million unique TCR beta sequences. Around 85 million unique TCRs from HLA-typed donors were held in an early data release.

The chain joins TRBV2 to TRBJ1-4; 7 bases fit TRBD1. This sequence originates from a woman aged 40 to 50 in good health and CMV-seropositive. Sequenced material: PBMCs. The CDR3, as DNA: TGTGCCAGCAGTATAGGGACAGTTAATGAAAAACTGTTTTTT. Encoded protein: CASSIGTVNEKLFF.